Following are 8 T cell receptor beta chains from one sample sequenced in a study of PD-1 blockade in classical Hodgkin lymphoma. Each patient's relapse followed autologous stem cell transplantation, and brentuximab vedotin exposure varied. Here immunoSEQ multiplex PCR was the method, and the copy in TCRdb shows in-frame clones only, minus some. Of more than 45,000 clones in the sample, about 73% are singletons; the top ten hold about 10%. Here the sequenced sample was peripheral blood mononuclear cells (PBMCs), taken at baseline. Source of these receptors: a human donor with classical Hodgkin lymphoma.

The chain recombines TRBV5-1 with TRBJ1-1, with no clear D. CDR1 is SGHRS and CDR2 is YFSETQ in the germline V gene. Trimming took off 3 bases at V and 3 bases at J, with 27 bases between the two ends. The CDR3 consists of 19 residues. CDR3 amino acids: CASSSSSPTLEIGDTEAFF. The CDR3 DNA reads TGCGCCAGCAGCTCGAGTAGCCCGACATTAGAAATTGGGGACACTGAAGCTTTCTTT. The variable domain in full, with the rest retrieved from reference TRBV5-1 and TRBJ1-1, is KAGVTQTPRYLIKTRGQQVTLSCSPISGHRSVSWYQQTPGQGLQFLFEYFSETQRNKGNFPGRFSGRQFSNSRSEMNVSTLELGDSALYLCASSSSSPTLEIGDTEAFFGQGTRLTVV.

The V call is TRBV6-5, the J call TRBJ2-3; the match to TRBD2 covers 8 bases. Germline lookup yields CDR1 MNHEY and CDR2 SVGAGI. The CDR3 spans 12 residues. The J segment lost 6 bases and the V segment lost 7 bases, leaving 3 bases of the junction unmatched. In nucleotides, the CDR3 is TGTGCCAGCACCGGGGGGGCGGATACGCAGTATTTT. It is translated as CASTGGADTQYF.

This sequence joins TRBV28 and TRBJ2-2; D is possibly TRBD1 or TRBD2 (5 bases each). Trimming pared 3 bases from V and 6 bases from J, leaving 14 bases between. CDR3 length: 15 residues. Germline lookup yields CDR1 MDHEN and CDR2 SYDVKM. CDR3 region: CASSFQGVSSGELFF. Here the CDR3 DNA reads TGTGCCAGCAGTTTTCAGGGAGTTTCATCCGGGGAGCTGTTTTTT.

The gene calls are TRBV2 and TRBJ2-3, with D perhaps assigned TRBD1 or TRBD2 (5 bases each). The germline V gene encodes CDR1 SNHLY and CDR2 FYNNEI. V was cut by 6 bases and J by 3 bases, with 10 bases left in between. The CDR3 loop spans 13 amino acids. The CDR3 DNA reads TGTGCCAGCAGCCCCAGGGAGACAGATACGCAGTATTTT. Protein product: CASSPRETDTQYF.

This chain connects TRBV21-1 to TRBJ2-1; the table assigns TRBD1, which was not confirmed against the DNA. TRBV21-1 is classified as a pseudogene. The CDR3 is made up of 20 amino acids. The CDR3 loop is CASTRSRYRVPILSYNEQFF. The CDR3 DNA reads TGTGCCAGCACCCGGTCACGGTACAGGGTTCCGATCCTCTCCTACAATGAGCAGTTCTTC.

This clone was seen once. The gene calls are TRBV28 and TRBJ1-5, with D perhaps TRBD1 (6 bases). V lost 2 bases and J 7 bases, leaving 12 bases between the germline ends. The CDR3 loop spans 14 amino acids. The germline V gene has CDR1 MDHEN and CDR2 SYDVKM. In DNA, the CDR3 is TGTGCCAGCAGTTTAAGGTTTGGGGGCCAGCCCCAGCATTTT. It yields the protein CASSLRFGGQPQHF.

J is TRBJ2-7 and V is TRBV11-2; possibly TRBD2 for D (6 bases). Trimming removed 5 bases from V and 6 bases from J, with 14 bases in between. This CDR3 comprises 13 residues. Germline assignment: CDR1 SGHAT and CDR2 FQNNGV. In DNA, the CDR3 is TGTGCCAGCAGCGGCCCGTTCGGGAGCGAGCAGTACTTC. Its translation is CASSGPFGSEQYF.

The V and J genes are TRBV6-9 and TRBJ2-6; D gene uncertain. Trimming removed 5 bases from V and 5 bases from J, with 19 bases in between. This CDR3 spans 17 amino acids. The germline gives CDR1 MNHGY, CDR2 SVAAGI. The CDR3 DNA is TGTGCCAGCAGTCGAATGGAACGACAAAGTCGGGCCAACGTCCTGACTTTC. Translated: CASSRMERQSRANVLTF.